These T cell receptor beta chains were read from a single sample in a study of blood T cell repertoires in COVID-19. Method: immunoSEQ multiplex PCR; TCRdb's copy keeps in-frame clones and lacks some. The table records roughly 350,000 clones, around nine tenths of them present only once. Material: peripheral blood. The receptors derive from a woman aged 18-35 years who had recovered from COVID-19. Both conserved end residues are part of each CDR3. The order of the fields is V gene, D gene, clone size, J gene, CDR3 protein, CDR3 DNA. A D gene is named only where the DNA matches it firmly. Only part of the rows carry a size: once, few, many, or a class if the clone is expanded.

TRBV5-1	-	-	TRBJ2-5	CASSYLTPRGQETQYF	TGCGCCAGCAGCTACCTCACGCCCAGAGGCCAAGAGACCCAGTACTTC
TRBV10-3	TRBD1	-	TRBJ1-5	CAISGTGGMDQPQHF	TGTGCCATCAGTGGAACAGGGGGAATGGATCAGCCCCAGCATTTT
TRBV28	-	-	TRBJ2-3	CASTISTDTQYF	TGTGCCAGCACCATTAGCACAGATACGCAGTATTTT
TRBV27	-	-	TRBJ1-2	CASSLSGTVGGGGYTF	TGTGCCAGCAGTTTATCGGGGACCGTTGGGGGAGGTGGCTACACCTTC
TRBV6-5	-	-	TRBJ1-6	CASSPEGVLYSPLHF	TGTGCCAGCAGTCCAGAGGGGGTTTTGTATTCACCCCTCCACTTT
TRBV6-5	TRBD1	-	TRBJ1-1	CASHYRGRVTEAFF	TGTGCCAGCCATTACAGGGGCCGGGTCACTGAAGCTTTCTTT
TRBV5-1	TRBD1	-	TRBJ1-2	CASSPEGTGSGYGYTF	TGCGCCAGCAGCCCGGAGGGGACAGGGTCAGGCTATGGCTACACCTTC
TRBV4-3	TRBD2	-	TRBJ2-1	CASSQQQRDLSTSSYNEQFF	TGCGCCAGCAGCCAACAACAGCGGGACCTAAGTACGAGCTCCTACAATGAGCAGTTCTTC
TRBV15	-	-	TRBJ2-2	CATSREGGSNTGELFF	TGTGCCACCAGCAGAGAAGGCGGTTCGAACACCGGGGAGCTGTTTTTT
TRBV6-5	-	-	TRBJ2-6	CASSTGSGANVLTF	TGTGCCAGCAGTACAGGGTCTGGGGCCAACGTCCTGACTTTC
TRBV6-2/TRBV6-3	-	-	TRBJ2-1	CASSFDTAYNEQFF	TGTGCCAGCAGTTTCGACACCGCGTACAATGAGCAGTTCTTC
TRBV7-2	TRBD1	-	TRBJ2-5	CASSLQGGMETQYF	TGTGCCAGCAGCCTACAGGGGGGTATGGAGACCCAGTACTTC
TRBV19	-	-	TRBJ1-3	CASSSGLPGNTIYF	TGTGCCAGTAGTTCGGGACTCCCTGGAAACACCATATATTTT
TRBV19	-	-	TRBJ1-6	CASTDTRSPLHF	TGTGCCAGTACGGACACCCGTTCACCCCTCCACTTT
TRBV4-3	-	-	TRBJ2-1	CASSQDSGGNEQFF	TGCGCCAGCAGCCAAGATAGTGGCGGCAATGAGCAGTTCTTC
TRBV2	-	-	TRBJ2-1	CASSEGSVHSWAYHNEQFF	TGTGCCAGCAGTGAAGGAAGTGTGCACTCATGGGCTTATCATAATGAGCAGTTCTTC
TRBV5-1	TRBD2	-	TRBJ2-3	CASSFTGGRTDTQYF	TGCGCCAGCAGCTTTACTGGCGGGAGAACAGATACGCAGTATTTT
TRBV18	TRBD1	-	TRBJ1-2	CASSHGTGSSYGYTF	TGTGCCAGCTCACACGGGACAGGGTCCTCATATGGCTACACCTTC
TRBV18	TRBD1	-	TRBJ2-2	CASARQGENTGELFF	TGTGCCAGCGCTAGACAGGGAGAGAACACCGGGGAGCTGTTTTTT
TRBV6-4	-	once	TRBJ2-1	CASSQGGAGDEQFF	TGTGCCAGCAGCCAGGGGGGAGCGGGCGATGAGCAGTTCTTC
TRBV5-6	-	-	TRBJ2-1	CASRVRVNEQFF	TGTGCCAGCAGAGTACGGGTCAATGAGCAGTTCTTC
TRBV6-6	-	-	TRBJ2-2	CASSRDTNTGELFF	TGTGCCAGCAGCCGAGACACTAACACCGGGGAGCTGTTTTTT
TRBV6-1	-	-	TRBJ1-5	CASSDFEPQHF	TGTGCCAGCAGTGATTTCGAGCCCCAGCATTTT
TRBV10-1	TRBD2	-	TRBJ2-1	CASSSPGLAGGTPFNEQFF	TGCGCCAGCAGTTCGCCGGGACTAGCGGGAGGGACACCGTTTAATGAGCAGTTCTTC
TRBV4-3	TRBD1	-	TRBJ1-1	CASSQDNRGTGAPTEAFF	TGCGCCAGCAGCCAAGACAATAGGGGGACAGGGGCTCCCACTGAAGCTTTCTTT
TRBV4-3	TRBD2	-	TRBJ2-3	CASSQDPSGGLDTQYF	TGCGCCAGCAGCCAAGATCCGTCGGGAGGACTGGATACGCAGTATTTT
TRBV5-4	TRBD2	-	TRBJ2-3	CASSFGTSGRTLSTDTQYF	TGTGCCAGCAGCTTCGGGACTAGCGGGCGCACCCTCAGCACAGATACGCAGTATTTT
TRBV9	TRBD1	-	TRBJ1-1	CASSIRSGTGDTEAFF	TGTGCCAGCAGCATCCGATCCGGGACAGGGGACACTGAAGCTTTCTTT
TRBV5-1	-	-	TRBJ2-4	CASSLLAENIQYF	TGCGCCAGCAGTTTATTAGCGGAAAACATTCAGTACTTC
TRBV2	TRBD2	-	TRBJ2-1	CASSRPGFTSGSEQFF	TGTGCCAGCAGTCGCCCCGGGTTTACTAGCGGGAGTGAGCAGTTCTTC
TRBV5-1	-	-	TRBJ2-3	CASSLVGGRSTDTQYF	TGCGCCAGCAGCTTGGTCGGGGGTCGTAGCACAGATACGCAGTATTTT
TRBV18	TRBD1	few	TRBJ1-6	CASSPGTGSSPLHF	TGTGCCAGCTCACCTGGGACAGGGAGTTCACCCCTCCACTTT
TRBV29-1	-	once	TRBJ1-4	CSVVAGDEKLFF	TGCAGCGTTGTAGCGGGGGATGAAAAACTGTTTTTT
TRBV7-9	-	-	TRBJ1-1	CASSLVTGKNTEAFF	TGTGCCAGCAGCTTAGTCACAGGAAAGAACACTGAAGCTTTCTTT
TRBV15	-	-	TRBJ2-2	CATSGPLAGKNTGELFF	TGTGCCACCAGCGGACCGCTGGCGGGGAAGAACACCGGGGAGCTGTTTTTT
TRBV5-1	-	-	TRBJ1-4	CASSLTGGGEKLFF	TGCGCCAGCAGCTTGACGGGGGGAGGTGAAAAACTGTTTTTT
TRBV24-1	TRBD1	few	TRBJ2-2	CATSGQGDTGELFF	TGTGCCACCAGTGGACAGGGGGACACCGGGGAGCTGTTTTTT
TRBV29-1	-	-	TRBJ2-1	CSVDPIGEKFF	TGCAGCGTTGACCCTATTGGGGAGAAGTTCTTC
TRBV4-1	-	-	TRBJ1-6	CASSQQPTGLYNSPLHF	TGCGCCAGCAGCCAACAACCGACGGGACTCTATAATTCACCCCTCCACTTT
TRBV5-1	TRBD2	-	TRBJ2-3	CASSLALLAGSSTDTQYF	TGCGCCAGCAGCTTGGCCTTACTAGCGGGTTCTAGCACAGATACGCAGTATTTT
TRBV9	TRBD1	few	TRBJ2-2	CASSVYDTGAGELFF	TGTGCCAGCAGCGTTTATGATACAGGGGCCGGGGAGCTGTTTTTT
TRBV3-1/TRBV3-2	-	-	TRBJ2-1	CASSQVSSSYNEQFF	TGTGCCAGCAGCCAAGTGTCTAGCTCCTACAATGAGCAGTTCTTC
TRBV24-1	TRBD1	-	TRBJ2-2	CATKKGGFTGELFF	TGTGCCACCAAGAAAGGGGGCTTCACCGGGGAGCTGTTTTTT
TRBV19	TRBD1	-	TRBJ1-2	CASSMGQVGYGYTF	TGTGCCAGTAGTATGGGACAGGTCGGCTATGGCTACACCTTC
TRBV5-1	-	-	TRBJ2-2	CASSSLATRANTGELFF	TGCGCCAGCAGCTCCCTAGCGACACGCGCGAACACCGGGGAGCTGTTTTTT
TRBV11-3	TRBD2	-	TRBJ2-5	CASSLKLTGGETQYF	TGTGCCAGCAGCTTAAAGTTAACGGGAGGGGAGACCCAGTACTTC
TRBV5-1	TRBD2	-	TRBJ2-1	CASSGVGGRLRYNEQFF	TGCGCCAGCAGCGGAGTCGGGGGGAGGCTTCGTTACAATGAGCAGTTCTTC
TRBV20-1	-	-	TRBJ1-5	CSASKSDSNQPQHF	TGCAGTGCTAGTAAGTCAGATAGCAATCAGCCCCAGCATTTT
TRBV11-3	TRBD1	-	TRBJ1-4	CASSRGGTGVNEKLFF	TGTGCCAGCAGCCGCGGGGGGACAGGGGTTAATGAAAAACTGTTTTTT
TRBV11-2	TRBD2	-	TRBJ2-1	CASSSRTRSNEQFF	TGTGCCAGCAGCTCACGGACTAGATCCAATGAGCAGTTCTTC
TRBV4-3	-	-	TRBJ2-3	CASSRVLVGTDTQYF	TGCGCCAGCAGCCGAGTTTTAGTCGGCACAGATACGCAGTATTTT
TRBV19	-	-	TRBJ1-1	CASSIDPRNTEAFF	TGTGCCAGTAGTATAGATCCCCGGAACACTGAAGCTTTCTTT
TRBV2	-	-	TRBJ1-2	CATRQSNYGYTF	TGTGCCACAAGACAGAGTAACTATGGCTACACCTTC
TRBV9	-	-	TRBJ1-6	CASSVGDTSYNSPLHF	TGTGCCAGCAGCGTAGGAGACACCTCCTATAATTCACCCCTCCACTTT
TRBV12-5	-	once	TRBJ2-2	CASGPPWPGELFF	TGTGCTAGTGGCCCCCCTTGGCCCGGGGAGCTGTTTTTT
TRBV11-3	-	-	TRBJ2-1	CASSLEGSYNEQFF	TGTGCCAGCAGCCTGGAGGGCTCCTACAATGAGCAGTTCTTC
TRBV6-5	TRBD2	-	TRBJ2-1	CASSYSSGTSGVF	TGTGCCAGCAGTTACTCGAGTGGGACTAGCGGCGTCTTC